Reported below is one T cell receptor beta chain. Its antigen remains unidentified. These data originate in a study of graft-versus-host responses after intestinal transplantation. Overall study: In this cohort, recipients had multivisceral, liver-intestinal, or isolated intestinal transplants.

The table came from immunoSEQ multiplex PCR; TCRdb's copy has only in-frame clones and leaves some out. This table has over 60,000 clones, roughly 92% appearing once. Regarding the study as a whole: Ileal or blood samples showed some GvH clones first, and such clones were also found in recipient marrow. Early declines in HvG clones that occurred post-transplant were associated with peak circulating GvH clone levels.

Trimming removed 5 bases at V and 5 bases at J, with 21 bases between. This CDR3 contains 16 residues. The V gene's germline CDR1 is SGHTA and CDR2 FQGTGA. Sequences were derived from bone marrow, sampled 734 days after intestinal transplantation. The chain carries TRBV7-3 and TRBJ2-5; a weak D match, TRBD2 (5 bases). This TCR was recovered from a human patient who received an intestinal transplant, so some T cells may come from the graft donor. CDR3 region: CASSPEGSAWAETQYF. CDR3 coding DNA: TGTGCCAGCAGCCCCGAGGGCTCGGCGTGGGCGGAGACCCAGTACTTC. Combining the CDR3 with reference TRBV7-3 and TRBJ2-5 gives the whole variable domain GAGVSQTPSNKVTEKGKYVELRCDPISGHTALYWYRQSLGQGPEFLIYFQGTGAADDSGLPNDRFFAVRPEGSVSTLKIQRTERGDSAVYLCASSPEGSAWAETQYFGPGTRLLVL.